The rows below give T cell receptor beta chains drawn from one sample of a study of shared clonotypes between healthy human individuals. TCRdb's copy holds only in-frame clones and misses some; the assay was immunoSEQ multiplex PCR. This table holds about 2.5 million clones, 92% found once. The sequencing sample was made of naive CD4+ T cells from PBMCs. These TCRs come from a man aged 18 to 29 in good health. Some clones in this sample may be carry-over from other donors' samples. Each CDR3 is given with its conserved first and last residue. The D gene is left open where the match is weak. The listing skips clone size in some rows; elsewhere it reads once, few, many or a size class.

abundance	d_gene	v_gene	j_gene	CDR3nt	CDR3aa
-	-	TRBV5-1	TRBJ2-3	TGCGCCAGCAGCTTGACAGGGTCGACAGATACGCAGTATTTT	CASSLTGSTDTQYF
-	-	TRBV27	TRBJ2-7	TGTGCCAGCAGTTTACGAGACGGGAAGACCTACGAGCAGTACTTC	CASSLRDGKTYEQYF
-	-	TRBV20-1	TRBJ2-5	TGCAGTGCTAGGATCCTAGAGACCCAGTACTTC	CSARILETQYF
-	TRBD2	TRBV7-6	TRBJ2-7	TGTGCCAGCAGCTTCCAAACGGGGGGGGAGCAGTACTTC	CASSFQTGGEQYF
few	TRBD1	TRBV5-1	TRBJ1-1	TGCGCCAGCAGCATGGACAGGGCGAACACTGAAGCTTTCTTT	CASSMDRANTEAFF
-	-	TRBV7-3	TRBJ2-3	TGTGCCAGCAGCTCCCCCGGAGGGTGGGATACGCAGTATTTT	CASSSPGGWDTQYF
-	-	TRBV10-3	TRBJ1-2	TGTGCCACCTCTCCCGGCAGGGACTATGGCTACACCTTC	CATSPGRDYGYTF
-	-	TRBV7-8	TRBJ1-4	TGTGCCAGCAGCTTAGTGCTGGGGATAGCTAATGAAAAACTGTTTTTT	CASSLVLGIANEKLFF
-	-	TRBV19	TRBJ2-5	TGTGCCAGTAGTGTCCAAAAGGCCGGAGGGGGAGAGACCCAGTACTTC	CASSVQKAGGGETQYF
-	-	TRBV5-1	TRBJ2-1	TGCGCCAGCAGCCCCGGCCCATCGGGTCAGGGCAATGAGCAGTTCTTC	CASSPGPSGQGNEQFF
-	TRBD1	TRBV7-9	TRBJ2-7	TGTGCCAGCAGCCGACAGGGGGTGGACGAGCAGTACTTC	CASSRQGVDEQYF
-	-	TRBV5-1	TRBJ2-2	TGCGCCAGCAGCTTGGCCCGGGGGAAGAAATTTCCCGGGGAGCTGTTTTTT	CASSLARGKKFPGELFF
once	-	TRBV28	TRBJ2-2	TGTGCCAGCACCATTCCCGAAAAAGCCACCGGGGAGCTGTTTTTT	CASTIPEKATGELFF
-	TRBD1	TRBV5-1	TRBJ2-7	TGCGCCAGCAGCTCGACGACAGGGCTGGCCTACGAGCAGTACTTC	CASSSTTGLAYEQYF
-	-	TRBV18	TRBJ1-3	TGTGCCAGCTCACCACGGCAGCTTCTCTCTGGAAACACCATATATTTT	CASSPRQLLSGNTIYF
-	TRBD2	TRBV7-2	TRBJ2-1	TGTGCCAGCAGCTTAGACGGGACTAGCAATGAGCAGTTCTTC	CASSLDGTSNEQFF
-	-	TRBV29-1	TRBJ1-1	TGCAGCGTTGCGGCTTTAGGCAGGGGCCTCGATGAAGCTTTCTTT	CSVAALGRGLDEAFF
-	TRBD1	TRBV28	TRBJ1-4	TGTGCCAGCAGACGGACAGGGATCGAACTGTTTTTT	CASRRTGIELFF
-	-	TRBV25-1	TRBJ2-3	TGTGCCACCGGGGGTCCCAGGGGACCAGATACGCAGTATTTT	CATGGPRGPDTQYF
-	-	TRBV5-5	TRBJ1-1	TGTGCCAGCAGCCCCGCATACGGAGCTGAAGCTTTCTTT	CASSPAYGAEAFF
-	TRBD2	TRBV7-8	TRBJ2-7	TGTGCCAGCAGCCTTTTCTGGACTAGCGGGACAACCTACGAGCAGTACTTC	CASSLFWTSGTTYEQYF
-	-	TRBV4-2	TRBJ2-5	TGTGCCAGCAGCCAAGATGGGAACAGCGGACAAGAGACCCAGTACTTC	CASSQDGNSGQETQYF
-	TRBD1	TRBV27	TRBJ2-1	TGTGCCAGCAGTATCCGGGACAGGGGGCTCGGTGAGCAGTTCTTC	CASSIRDRGLGEQFF
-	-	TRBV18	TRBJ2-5	TGTGCCAGCTCCCCCGGACAGCAAGAGACCCAGTACTTC	CASSPGQQETQYF
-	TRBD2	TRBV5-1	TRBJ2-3	TGCGCCAGCAGCCCCCTGGGCGGGAGAAAGTTAGATACGCAGTATTTT	CASSPLGGRKLDTQYF